This T cell receptor (beta chain) is drawn from a study of cytomegalovirus exposure and HLA in healthy donors. Study observations and caveats: TCR beta chain V- and J-gene trimming was linked, in a later analysis, to a missense variant in DCLRE1C.

The PCR had 60 Vbeta and 13 Jbeta primers. The protocol was immunoSEQ multiplex PCR, while the TCRdb copy is restricted to in-frame clones and leaves out a portion. Altogether 180,000 or so clones are present, roughly 75% being singletons, with the ten largest covering about 1.9%. Germline loops: CDR1 MGHRA, CDR2 YSYEKL. The CDR3 runs 16 residues. V was clipped by 2 bases and J by 0 bases, with 13 bases between them. Comments on this clone: What it binds is not known.

Sequencing was done on a sample of PBMCs. This chain connects TRBV4-1 to TRBJ1-1, with D possibly being TRBD1 (6 bases). The origin of this receptor is a young woman in good health and CMV-seronegative. DNA of the CDR3: TGCGCCAGCAGCCAAAGGACAGACCGCATGAACACTGAAGCTTTCTTT. Translating gives CASSQRTDRMNTEAFF.